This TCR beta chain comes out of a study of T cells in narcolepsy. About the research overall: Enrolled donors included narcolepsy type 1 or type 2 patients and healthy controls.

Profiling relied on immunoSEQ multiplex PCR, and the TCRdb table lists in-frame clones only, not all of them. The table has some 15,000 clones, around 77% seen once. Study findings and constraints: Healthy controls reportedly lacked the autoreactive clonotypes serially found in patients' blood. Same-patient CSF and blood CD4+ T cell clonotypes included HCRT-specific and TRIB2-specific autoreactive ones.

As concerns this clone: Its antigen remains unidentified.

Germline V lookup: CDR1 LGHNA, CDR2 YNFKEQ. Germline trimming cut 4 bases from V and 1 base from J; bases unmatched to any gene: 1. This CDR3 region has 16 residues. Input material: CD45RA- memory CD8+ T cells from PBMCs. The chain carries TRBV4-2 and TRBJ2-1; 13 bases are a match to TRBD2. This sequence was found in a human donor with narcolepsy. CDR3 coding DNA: TGTGCCAGCAGCCTGGGACTAGCGGGGTCCTACAATGAGCAGTTCTTC. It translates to CASSLGLAGSYNEQFF.